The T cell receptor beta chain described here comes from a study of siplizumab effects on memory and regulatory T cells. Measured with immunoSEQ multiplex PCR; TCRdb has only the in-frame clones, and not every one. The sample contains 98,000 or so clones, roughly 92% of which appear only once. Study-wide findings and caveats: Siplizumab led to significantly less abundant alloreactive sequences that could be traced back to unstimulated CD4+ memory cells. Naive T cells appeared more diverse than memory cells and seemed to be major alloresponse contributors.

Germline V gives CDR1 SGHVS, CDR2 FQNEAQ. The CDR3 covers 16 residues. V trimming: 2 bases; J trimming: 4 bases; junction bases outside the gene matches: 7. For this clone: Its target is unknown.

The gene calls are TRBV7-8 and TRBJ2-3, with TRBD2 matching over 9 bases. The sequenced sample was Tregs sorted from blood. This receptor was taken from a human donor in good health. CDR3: CASSLLGGRASDTQYF. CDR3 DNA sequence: TGTGCCAGCAGCTTATTGGGCGGGAGGGCCTCAGATACGCAGTATTTT.